This T cell receptor beta chain was profiled in a study of CXCR3-negative and CXCR3-positive naive CD8 T cells. Regarding the study as a whole: Surface CD5 was comparable between naive subsets; TCR strength was inferred from TRB CDR3 properties. Diversity ran similarly high across both naive subsets but far lower in memory CD8+ cells.

In preparing the TRB cDNA libraries, 5' RACE with UMI labels was used. TCRdb reprocessed the 5' RACE reads, keeping one entry per CDR3 protein, no DNA. The table lists 130,000 or so distinct CDR3 sequences. Germline V gives CDR1 SGHVS, CDR2 FNYEAQ. The CDR3 has 16 amino acids. On this clonotype itself: What it recognizes is unknown.

The chain uses TRBV7-6 and TRBJ2-2; lacking DNA, the TRBD1 call made by TCRdb goes unchecked. Sequencing was done on a sample of naive CXCR3- CD8+ T cells from blood. Subset indicated: CD45RO-CCR7+CD27+CD95- naive CD8+ T cells lacking CXCR3 (TNR3-). This clonotype was obtained from a human donor in good health. Some clones in this sample may be carry-over from other donors' samples. CDR3 protein: CANSLGSSGGTGELFF.